This note documents a single TCR beta chain sequence. The source of the sample is a study of human T cells and chemical hapten exposure. Each CDR3 protein is one row after TCRdb ran MiXCR on the RACE reads. The sample carries about 80,000 distinct CDR3 sequences, around 15% recorded once. In germline, CDR1 is SGHTA, CDR2 FQGNSA. Trimming took off 4 bases at V and 7 bases at J, with 17 bases between the two ends. The CDR3 totals 15 residues. Time point noted: pre-sensitization, week 0. Regarding treatment: therapeutic diphenylcyclopropenone sensitization with weekly scalp DPC. At patch-test visits, sampling came before the patch test.

The material was whole blood, obtained in connection with sensitization to the hapten diphenylcyclopropenone (DPC). The sequence came from a woman aged 50 to 65 with alopecia areata. Some clones in this sample may be carry-over from other donors' samples. The V and J genes are TRBV7-2 and TRBJ2-1; possible D gene TRBD2, 6 bases. CDR3 coding DNA: TGTGCCAGCAGCTCCTCGACTAGTACTCGGAATGAGCAGTTCTTC. Residues: CASSSSTSTRNEQFF.